These 20 T cell receptor beta chains came from one sample sequenced in a study of Tregs in tolerant kidney transplant recipients. TCRdb keeps only in-frame clones here, not all; method: immunoSEQ multiplex PCR. The table shows over 50,000 clones, with 70% to 90% occurring only once. This sample comprised Tregs from blood, obtained before the transplant. The origin of the receptors is a human donor who received a combined kidney and bone marrow transplant.

The CDR3 nucleotides are TGTGCCAGCAGCTCCACTCCCAAGGGGGCCGGGGAGCTGTTTTTT. Its translation is CASSSTPKGAGELFF. The chain carries TRBV5-6 and TRBJ2-2; D might be TRBD1 (6 bases). Trimming stripped 3 bases from V and 6 bases from J, with 15 bases between. The germline CDR1 and CDR2 sequences are SGHDT and YYEEEE. The CDR3 spans 15 residues.

CDR3 loop: CASGARSSSTEAFF. Here the CDR3 DNA reads TGTGCCAGCGGCGCGAGGTCGTCGAGTACTGAAGCTTTCTTT. This chain connects TRBV7-9 to TRBJ1-1; no clear D. This CDR3 has 14 amino acids. Trimming stripped 8 bases from V and 5 bases from J, with 18 bases between. Germline CDR1 is SEHNR and CDR2 is FQNEAQ (reference sequence).

The chain carries TRBV2 and TRBJ1-6; 7 nucleotides match TRBD1. V lost 2 bases to trimming and J lost 7 bases; unmatched junction nucleotides: 8. Germline CDR1 is SNHLY and CDR2 is FYNNEI. The CDR3 spans 16 residues. CDR3: CASSELGGAGNSPLHF. The CDR3 coding sequence is TGTGCCAGCAGTGAACTAGGGGGCGCAGGGAATTCACCCCTCCACTTT. Full variable domain (remainder filled in from reference TRBV2 and TRBJ1-6): EPEVTQTPSHQVTQMGQEVILRCVPISNHLYFYWYRQILGQKVEFLVSFYNNEISEKSEIFDDQFSVERPDGSNFTLKIRSTKLEDSAMYFCASSELGGAGNSPLHFGNGTRLTVT.

This chain joins TRBV7-2 and TRBJ2-5; 10 positions agree with TRBD2. The CDR3 loop spans 15 amino acids. From germline, CDR1 is SGHTA and CDR2 FQGNSA. V was clipped by 5 bases and J by 5 bases; unmatched bases: 8. The CDR3: CASSIQRGGRETQYF. The CDR3 coding sequence is TGTGCCAGCAGCATACAGCGGGGGGGCCGCGAGACCCAGTACTTC.

The V call is TRBV21-1, the J call TRBJ1-5; TRBD1 was called by the table and not checked on the DNA. TRBV21-1 is deemed a pseudogene. The CDR3 contains 16 residues. The CDR3 coding sequence is TGTGCCAGCAGCAAGGATACAGTTTATAGCAATCAGCCCCAGCATTTT. Its protein is CASSKDTVYSNQPQHF.

This chain joins TRBV7-2 and TRBJ2-2; D unresolved. Germline CDR1 SGHTA, CDR2 FQGNSA. The CDR3 extends over 15 amino acids. V lost 1 base, J lost 5 bases, and 11 bases lay in between. The CDR3 coding sequence is TGTGCCAGCAGCTTAGATAGGCGTAGAACCGGGGAGCTGTTTTTT. This translates into CASSLDRRRTGELFF.

In this sample, this clone turned up a few times. V is TRBV6-6 and J is TRBJ1-1; the D is unclear. Germline V CDR1 and CDR2: MNHNY, SVGAGI (reference sequence). The CDR3 covers 13 residues. V was cut by 8 bases and J by 3 bases, with 13 bases left in between. CDR3 sequence reads: CASVDGRYTEAFF. Here the CDR3 DNA reads TGTGCCAGCGTAGACGGAAGATACACTGAAGCTTTCTTT.

The chain employs TRBV19 and TRBJ2-1; D might be TRBD2 (6 bases). Trimming left V 6 bases short and J 8 bases short, with 17 bases between. The germline CDR1 and CDR2 sequences are LNHDA and SQIVND (reference sequence). The CDR3 totals 14 residues. The chain's CDR3 is CASREGAAPHEQFF. In DNA, the CDR3 is TGTGCCAGTAGGGAGGGCGCGGCCCCCCATGAGCAGTTCTTC.

This chain joins TRBV7-2 and TRBJ2-5; 8 nucleotides align to TRBD2. This CDR3 has 16 residues. V was clipped by 8 bases and J by 6 bases; unmatched bases: 17. The V gene's germline CDR1 is SGHTA and CDR2 FQGNSA. The CDR3 DNA sequence: TGTGCCAGCTCTGGGGAGAGCGGGAGTCTCGCAAAGACCCAGTACTTC. This codes for CASSGESGSLAKTQYF.

This chain links TRBV5-8 with TRBJ1-1; 10 nucleotides match TRBD1. Germline V CDR1 and CDR2: SGHTS, YDEGEE. With 4 bases clipped from V and 11 bases from J, the junction kept 8 bases outside the gene matches. The CDR3 spans 13 residues. The CDR3 region is CASSRQGALRAFF. In DNA, the CDR3 is TGTGCCAGCAGCCGACAGGGGGCACTAAGGGCTTTCTTT.

This clone has just a few counts. The J gene is TRBJ2-7, the V gene TRBV5-1, with 9 nucleotides matching TRBD1. The CDR3 has 16 residues. Unmatched junction bases numbered 8, after V lost 4 bases and J lost 0 bases. In germline, CDR1 is SGHRS, CDR2 YFSETQ. In DNA, the CDR3 is TGCGCCAGCAGCGTCAGGCCGGGACAGGGCTCCTACGAGCAGTACTTC. Translated, it gives CASSVRPGQGSYEQYF.

This chain connects TRBV10-3 to TRBJ2-1; 8 bases are shared with TRBD2. This CDR3 spans 15 amino acids. Germline V gene lookup returns CDR1 ENHRY and CDR2 SYGVKD. J was trimmed by 5 bases and V by 6 bases; bases with no gene match: 9. CDR3 bases: TGTGCCATCAGAGCGCTAGCGGGTCCCAACAATGAGCAGTTCTTC. Its protein is CAIRALAGPNNEQFF.

J is TRBJ2-1 and V is TRBV5-1; D call uncertain. Germline V gene lookup returns CDR1 SGHRS and CDR2 YFSETQ. Between the trimmed V and J ends, which lost 0 bases and 0 bases, there was a span of 7 bases. The CDR3 length is 15 residues. CDR3 nucleotides: TGCGCCAGCAGCTTGGAGGCGAGCTCCTACAATGAGCAGTTCTTC. Its translation: CASSLEASSYNEQFF.

The rearrangement uses TRBV4-1 and TRBJ2-7; 9 bases agree with TRBD2. The germline gives CDR1 MGHRA, CDR2 YSYEKL. Trimming cost V 1 base and J 0 bases; bases outside gene matches: 1. This CDR3 comprises 15 residues. The CDR3 reads CASSQGLADSYEQYF. CDR3 in DNA: TGCGCCAGCAGCCAAGGACTAGCGGACTCCTACGAGCAGTACTTC.

The V and J genes are TRBV28 and TRBJ2-7; 8 nucleotides agree with TRBD1. The CDR3 is made up of 17 amino acids. J gave up 3 bases and V 6 bases, and 16 bases lay outside the gene matches. Germline CDR1 is MDHEN and CDR2 is SYDVKM. The CDR3 protein is CASSYKMLGQGNYEQYF. The CDR3, as DNA: TGTGCCAGCAGCTATAAAATGCTTGGACAGGGTAACTACGAGCAGTACTTC.

The chain joins TRBV7-2 to TRBJ2-7, with 11 bases matching TRBD2. This CDR3 is 17 amino acids long. Germline V gives CDR1 SGHTA, CDR2 FQGNSA. V lost 5 bases to trimming and J lost 4 bases; unmatched junction nucleotides: 13. The CDR3, as DNA: TGTGCCAGCAGCCCCAGACTAGCGGGGACTATAAGGTACGAGCAGTACTTC. This codes for CASSPRLAGTIRYEQYF.

The rearrangement links TRBV30 to TRBJ2-7, with a possible D match to TRBD2 (6 bases). Germline V gives CDR1 GTSNPN, CDR2 SVGIG (reference sequence). The CDR3 contains 14 residues. The V end was cut by 3 bases, the J end by 0 bases, with 12 bases between. The CDR3 is CAWRRGSSSYEQYF. CDR3 coding DNA: TGTGCCTGGAGGCGGGGTTCTTCCTCCTACGAGCAGTACTTC. Using reference TRBV30 and TRBJ2-7 for the parts outside the CDR3, the full variable domain is SQTIHQWPATLVQPVGSPLSLECTVEGTSNPNLYWYRQAAGRGLQLLFYSVGIGQISSEVPQNLSASRPQDRQFILSSKKLLLSDSGFYLCAWRRGSSSYEQYFGPGTRLTVT.

This chain joins TRBV14 and TRBJ2-7, with D unclear. Germline-derived CDR1 and CDR2 are SGHDN and FVKESK. This CDR3 spans 14 amino acids. The V end was cut by 3 bases, the J end by 3 bases, with 12 bases between. CDR3 protein: CASSQRLMDYEQYF. The CDR3 DNA follows: TGTGCCAGCAGCCAGAGACTCATGGACTACGAGCAGTACTTC.

The chain is built from TRBV5-1 and TRBJ2-7; perhaps D is TRBD1 or TRBD2 (5 bases each). Germline-derived CDR1 and CDR2 are SGHRS and YFSETQ. The CDR3 spans 17 residues. The V gene lost 0 bases and the J gene lost 2 bases, with 18 bases spanning the gap. The CDR3 DNA reads as TGCGCCAGCAGCTTGGCAGGGAGAAGTGGGGTACCCTACGAGCAGTACTTC. Amino acid sequence: CASSLAGRSGVPYEQYF. Based on the CDR3 plus reference TRBV5-1 and TRBJ2-7, the full variable domain is KAGVTQTPRYLIKTRGQQVTLSCSPISGHRSVSWYQQTPGQGLQFLFEYFSETQRNKGNFPGRFSGRQFSNSRSEMNVSTLELGDSALYLCASSLAGRSGVPYEQYFGPGTRLTVT.

V and J are TRBV18 and TRBJ1-4; D remains ambiguous. Germline CDR1 KGHSH, CDR2 LQKENI. CDR3 size: 16 residues. V gave up 4 bases and J gave up 0 bases, with 12 bases separating them. CDR3 in DNA: TGTGCCAGCTCACGGGGTCAGGCGACAACTAATGAAAAACTGTTTTTT. Residues: CASSRGQATTNEKLFF.